A single sample is the source of the 17 T cell receptor beta chains below, sequenced in a study of blood T cell repertoires in COVID-19. Using immunoSEQ multiplex PCR, the repertoire was profiled, and TCRdb retains in-frame clones only, with some absent. This sample carries about 350,000 clones, roughly 90% of them seen once, and the ten largest clones take about 3.9%. Material for sequencing was peripheral blood. The receptors stem from a woman aged 55 to 70 with COVID-19, enrolled during active disease.

With respect to this clone: Other DNA sequences of this sample code for an identical CDR3. This chain uses TRBV18 with TRBJ1-1, with TRBD1 identical over 9 bases. CDR3 size: 15 residues. The V gene end was trimmed by 5 bases and the J gene end by 1 base; junction bases not matched to a gene: 5. Germline-derived CDR1 and CDR2 are KGHSH and LQKENI. The CDR3 coding sequence is TGTGCCAGCTCATTGGGACAGGGTGGGAACACTGAAGCTTTCTTT. This encodes CASSLGQGGNTEAFF.

The chain couples TRBV11-2 to TRBJ2-3; TRBD2 aligns across 8 bases. The CDR3 has 15 amino acids. Germline trimming cut 5 bases from V and 4 bases from J; bases unmatched to any gene: 8. Germline loops: CDR1 SGHAT, CDR2 FQNNGV. The chain's CDR3 is CASSLRTSRADTQYF. CDR3 DNA sequence: TGTGCCAGCAGCCTCCGGACTAGCCGCGCAGATACGCAGTATTTT.

The chain is built from TRBV14 and TRBJ1-3; 7 bases fit TRBD1. The CDR3 is 15 amino acids. Unmatched junction bases numbered 6, after V lost 5 bases and J lost 2 bases. In germline, CDR1 is SGHDN, CDR2 FVKESK. This CDR3 reads CASSANTGAGNTIYF. CDR3 DNA sequence: TGTGCCAGCAGCGCAAATACAGGGGCTGGAAACACCATATATTTT.

V is TRBV28 and J is TRBJ1-6; no clear D gene. CDR1 and CDR2 (germline): MDHEN, SYDVKM. The CDR3 has 14 amino acids. Between the trimmed V and J ends, which lost 5 bases and 5 bases, there was a span of 10 bases. CDR3 coding DNA: TGTGCCAGCAGTCTGGGAGGAAATAATTCACCCCTCCACTTT. Its protein product is CASSLGGNNSPLHF.

The rearrangement uses TRBV11-2 and TRBJ2-7, with D possibly TRBD2 on 5 matching bases. Trimming left V 5 bases short and J 2 bases short, with 16 bases between. The CDR3 has 15 residues. Germline CDR1 reads SGHAT; CDR2 reads FQNNGV. The CDR3 loop is CASSQEVSGPYEQYF. The CDR3 coding sequence is TGTGCCAGCAGCCAGGAGGTTTCGGGTCCCTACGAGCAGTACTTC.

The chain links TRBV4-2 to TRBJ1-2; 9 bases match TRBD1. CDR1 is LGHNA and CDR2 is YNFKEQ in the germline V gene. CDR3 length equals 15 residues. The trim removed 0 bases at V and 8 bases at J, leaving 7 bases unmatched. The chain's CDR3 is CASSQEQGALRGYTF. DNA of the CDR3: TGTGCCAGCAGCCAAGAACAGGGGGCTCTACGAGGCTACACCTTC.

The chain couples TRBV12-3 or TRBV12-4 to TRBJ1-2; D perhaps matches TRBD1 (5 bases). The CDR3 loop spans 12 amino acids. Trimming left V 6 bases short and J 6 bases short, with 11 bases between. This chain's CDR3 is CASRGLSDGYTF. In DNA, the CDR3 is TGTGCCAGCAGGGGACTTAGCGATGGCTACACCTTC.

The chain uses TRBV7-2 and TRBJ2-1; 8 bases line up with TRBD1. CDR3 length equals 15 residues. CDR1 and CDR2 (germline): SGHTA, FQGNSA. After removal of 6 bases from V and 6 bases from J, the junction contained 10 bases not matched to a gene. CDR3 sequence: CASRRPGQASNEQFF. The CDR3 nucleotides read TGTGCCAGCAGACGTCCGGGACAGGCCTCCAATGAGCAGTTCTTC.

This chain joins TRBV6-5 and TRBJ2-2, with a possible D match to TRBD2 (6 bases). The CDR3 consists of 12 residues. With 7 bases removed from V and 5 bases from J, the gap between germline ends came to 8 bases. Germline CDR1 is MNHEY and CDR2 is SVGAGI. This CDR3 is CASIGTTGELFF. DNA for the CDR3: TGTGCCAGCATTGGGACTACCGGGGAGCTGTTTTTT.

This chain connects TRBV28 to TRBJ2-7; 7 bases match TRBD1. The CDR3 is 14 residues long. CDR1 and CDR2 (germline): MDHEN, SYDVKM. Trimming at V came to 4 bases and at J to 2 bases, leaving 5 bases not matched to a gene. The CDR3 loop is CASSSSTGTYEQYF. CDR3 DNA: TGTGCCAGCAGTTCCTCGACAGGGACCTACGAGCAGTACTTC. The variable domain in full, with the rest retrieved from reference TRBV28 and TRBJ2-7, is DVKVTQSSRYLVKRTGEKVFLECVQDMDHENMFWYRQDPGLGLRLIYFSYDVKMKEKGDIPEGYSVSREKKERFSLILESASTNQTSMYLCASSSSTGTYEQYFGPGTRLTVT.

The chain employs TRBV5-1 and TRBJ2-3; tentative D call: TRBD2 (5 bases). Germline V gives CDR1 SGHRS, CDR2 YFSETQ. The ends were cut back, 4 bases at V and 5 bases at J, with 8 bases in the middle. This CDR3 spans 12 amino acids. The DNA for the CDR3 is TGCGCCAGCAGCCCTCGGGAAGATACGCAGTATTTT. It is translated as CASSPREDTQYF.

This rearrangement joins TRBV7-8 to TRBJ1-1, with D perhaps matching TRBD1 (6 bases). The V end was cut by 5 bases, the J end by 6 bases, with 13 bases between. Germline CDR1 SGHVS, CDR2 FQNEAQ. The CDR3 extends over 13 amino acids. CDR3 DNA: TGTGCCAGCAGCATTACAGGGTACCCTGAAGCTTTCTTT. This translates into CASSITGYPEAFF.

This rearrangement joins TRBV5-1 to TRBJ1-6; no clear D. The V and J ends lost 0 bases and 9 bases respectively, with 13 bases between them. Germline CDR1 SGHRS, CDR2 YFSETQ. The CDR3 has 15 amino acids. For the CDR3, the DNA is TGCGCCAGCAGCTTGGACTTCGAGGGCGGTTCACCCCTCCACTTT. This encodes CASSLDFEGGSPLHF.

The chain recombines TRBV20-1 with TRBJ1-1; D possibly corresponds to TRBD1 (5 bases). The V end was cut by 6 bases, the J end by 7 bases, with 12 bases between. CDR3 length: 11 residues. The V gene's germline CDR1 is DFQATT and CDR2 SNEGSKA (reference sequence). CDR3: CSAADSREAFF. CDR3 in DNA: TGCAGTGCGGCAGACAGCCGTGAAGCTTTCTTT.

The chain uses TRBV28 and TRBJ2-1, with 11 bases lining up with TRBD2. This CDR3 region has 19 residues. CDR1 MDHEN and CDR2 SYDVKM come from the germline V gene. V shed 3 bases, J shed 6 bases, and the junction held 16 bases outside the gene matches. CDR3 sequence: CASSLQSHYSSGGPNEQFF. The CDR3 DNA is TGTGCCAGCAGTTTGCAAAGCCACTACTCTAGCGGGGGGCCCAATGAGCAGTTCTTC. Full variable domain (outside the CDR3, taken from reference TRBV28 and TRBJ2-1): DVKVTQSSRYLVKRTGEKVFLECVQDMDHENMFWYRQDPGLGLRLIYFSYDVKMKEKGDIPEGYSVSREKKERFSLILESASTNQTSMYLCASSLQSHYSSGGPNEQFFGPGTRLTVL.

The V gene is TRBV28, the J gene TRBJ1-5, with 10 nucleotides matching TRBD1. Unmatched junction bases numbered 4, after V lost 5 bases and J lost 6 bases. This CDR3 contains 14 residues. From germline, CDR1 is MDHEN and CDR2 SYDVKM. CDR3 nucleotide sequence: TGTGCCAGCAGTAAGACAGGGGGCTTTCAGCCCCAGCATTTT. Translation: CASSKTGGFQPQHF.

The V and J genes are TRBV28 and TRBJ2-4; weak D call: TRBD2 (6 bases). V lost 2 bases and J 2 bases, leaving 7 bases between the germline ends. The CDR3 runs 14 residues. In germline, CDR1 is MDHEN, CDR2 SYDVKM. This CDR3 is CASSLRDSKNIQYF. The DNA of the CDR3 is TGTGCCAGCAGTTTACGGGACTCCAAAAACATTCAGTACTTC.